A selection of T cell receptor beta chains follows, all from one sample in a study of control samples from healthy donors and cancer patients. Method: immunoSEQ multiplex PCR; TCRdb's copy keeps in-frame clones and lacks some. Of around 100,000 clones in the sample, 88% are singletons; the top ten hold roughly an eighth. The source material was blood. The receptors stem from a woman aged 70-85 years in good health. Each CDR3 is given with its conserved first and last residue. Each record gives: CDR3 protein, CDR3 DNA, clone size, J gene, V gene, D gene. A D gene is named only where the DNA matches it firmly. For some rows the clone size is stated as once, few or many, or as a class when expanded; others skip it.

cdr3_aa: CASSMTSGGSEQYF
cdr3_nt: TGTGCCAGCAGCATGACTAGCGGGGGGTCCGAGCAGTACTTC
clone_size: NA
j_call: TRBJ2-7
v_call: TRBV11-1
d_call: TRBD2

cdr3_aa: CASRGQSGNTIYF
cdr3_nt: TGCGCCAGCAGGGGACAGTCTGGAAACACCATATATTTT
clone_size: NA
j_call: TRBJ1-3
v_call: TRBV5-1
d_call: TRBD1

cdr3_aa: CASSIMATKKGGYTF
cdr3_nt: TGTGCCAGTAGTATAATGGCCACAAAAAAGGGAGGCTACACCTTC
clone_size: few
j_call: TRBJ1-2
v_call: TRBV19
d_call: NA

cdr3_aa: CASSQDEREGGRPDTQYF
cdr3_nt: TGCGCCAGCAGCCAAGATGAGAGGGAAGGAGGGCGTCCGGATACGCAGTATTTT
clone_size: NA
j_call: TRBJ2-3
v_call: TRBV4-1
d_call: NA

cdr3_aa: CASGETGGMPEAFF
cdr3_nt: TGCGCCAGCGGAGAGACAGGCGGGATGCCTGAAGCTTTCTTT
clone_size: NA
j_call: TRBJ1-1
v_call: TRBV5-1
d_call: NA

cdr3_aa: CASSRDPLRGEQYF
cdr3_nt: TGCGCCAGCAGTAGGGACCCTCTTAGGGGCGAGCAGTACTTC
clone_size: few
j_call: TRBJ2-7
v_call: TRBV10-1
d_call: NA

cdr3_aa: CSASMSFVDQYNEQFF
cdr3_nt: TGCAGTGCTAGTATGAGTTTTGTTGACCAATACAATGAGCAGTTCTTC
clone_size: NA
j_call: TRBJ2-1
v_call: TRBV20-1
d_call: NA

cdr3_aa: CATRSEGVNTEAFF
cdr3_nt: TGTGCCACCAGATCTGAGGGTGTGAACACTGAAGCTTTCTTT
clone_size: NA
j_call: TRBJ1-1
v_call: TRBV24-1
d_call: NA

cdr3_aa: CASRKPGGVSYGYTF
cdr3_nt: TGTGCCAGCAGAAAACCGGGGGGGGTAAGCTATGGCTACACCTTC
clone_size: NA
j_call: TRBJ1-2
v_call: TRBV11-2
d_call: NA

cdr3_aa: CASSLDASQVTGELFF
cdr3_nt: TGTGCCAGCAGCTTAGATGCTAGCCAGGTCACCGGGGAGCTGTTTTTT
clone_size: NA
j_call: TRBJ2-2
v_call: TRBV11-2
d_call: NA

cdr3_aa: CASSYSRGGSPAGYTF
cdr3_nt: TGTGCCAGCAGTTACTCCCGGGGTGGGAGCCCGGCAGGCTACACCTTC
clone_size: NA
j_call: TRBJ1-2
v_call: TRBV6-2/TRBV6-3
d_call: NA

cdr3_aa: CASSPRDRANYGYTF
cdr3_nt: TGTGCCAGCAGTCCCCGGGACCGAGCTAACTATGGCTACACCTTC
clone_size: few
j_call: TRBJ1-2
v_call: TRBV6-5
d_call: NA

cdr3_aa: CASKGTAQNTEAFF
cdr3_nt: TGCGCCTCTAAGGGGACAGCTCAAAACACTGAAGCTTTCTTT
clone_size: NA
j_call: TRBJ1-1
v_call: TRBV4-1
d_call: TRBD1

cdr3_aa: CASSQVAGVTEAFF
cdr3_nt: TGTGCCAGCAGCCAAGTAGCTGGGGTCACTGAAGCTTTCTTT
clone_size: NA
j_call: TRBJ1-1
v_call: TRBV3-1/TRBV3-2
d_call: NA

cdr3_aa: CASSGQGRSPLHF
cdr3_nt: TGTGCCAGCAGCGGACAGGGCAGATCACCCCTCCACTTT
clone_size: NA
j_call: TRBJ1-6
v_call: TRBV6-2/TRBV6-3
d_call: TRBD1

cdr3_aa: CASSVKGGEKLFF
cdr3_nt: TGTGCCAGCAGCGTGAAAGGGGGTGAAAAACTGTTTTTT
clone_size: NA
j_call: TRBJ1-4
v_call: TRBV9
d_call: NA

cdr3_aa: CASSQGLVGIRLRSYEQYF
cdr3_nt: TGTGCCAGCAGTCAGGGATTGGTGGGTATAAGACTACGTTCCTACGAGCAGTACTTC
clone_size: NA
j_call: TRBJ2-7
v_call: TRBV6-2/TRBV6-3
d_call: NA

cdr3_aa: CASSWDRVNEKLFF
cdr3_nt: TGTGCCAGCAGCTGGGACAGGGTTAATGAAAAACTGTTTTTT
clone_size: NA
j_call: TRBJ1-4
v_call: TRBV7-9
d_call: TRBD1

cdr3_aa: CASSLGQLNQPQHF
cdr3_nt: TGTGCCAGCAGCTTGGGACAGCTCAATCAGCCCCAGCATTTT
clone_size: once
j_call: TRBJ1-5
v_call: TRBV5-6
d_call: NA

cdr3_aa: CASSLNRGRSYNEQFF
cdr3_nt: TGTGCCAGCAGCCTGAACAGGGGGCGGTCCTACAATGAGCAGTTCTTC
clone_size: NA
j_call: TRBJ2-1
v_call: TRBV5-6
d_call: TRBD1

cdr3_aa: CASSYVRSYGYTF
cdr3_nt: TGTGCCAGCAGTTACGTCCGATCCTATGGCTACACCTTC
clone_size: NA
j_call: TRBJ1-2
v_call: TRBV6-6
d_call: NA

cdr3_aa: CSASPGNLNNSPLHF
cdr3_nt: TGCAGTGCTAGTCCAGGGAACCTAAATAATTCACCCCTCCACTTT
clone_size: NA
j_call: TRBJ1-6
v_call: TRBV20-1
d_call: NA

cdr3_aa: CASSSRDDSYNEQFF
cdr3_nt: TGTGCCAGCAGTAGCCGGGACGACTCCTACAATGAGCAGTTCTTC
clone_size: NA
j_call: TRBJ2-1
v_call: TRBV27
d_call: NA

cdr3_aa: CASSSTGVGNTIYF
cdr3_nt: TGCGCCAGCAGCTCGACAGGGGTAGGAAACACCATATATTTT
clone_size: NA
j_call: TRBJ1-3
v_call: TRBV5-1
d_call: TRBD1

cdr3_aa: CASSLSLTASYGYTF
cdr3_nt: TGCGCCAGCAGCTTGTCCCTGACGGCCAGCTATGGCTACACCTTC
clone_size: NA
j_call: TRBJ1-2
v_call: TRBV5-1
d_call: NA

cdr3_aa: CASSLVQGNEQFF
cdr3_nt: TGCGCCAGCAGCTTGGTACAGGGGAATGAGCAGTTCTTC
clone_size: NA
j_call: TRBJ2-1
v_call: TRBV5-1
d_call: TRBD1

cdr3_aa: CASSTLANEQFF
cdr3_nt: TGTGCCAGTAGTACCCTCGCCAATGAGCAGTTCTTC
clone_size: once
j_call: TRBJ2-1
v_call: TRBV19
d_call: NA

cdr3_aa: CASSPRGFSYNSPLHF
cdr3_nt: TGTGCCAGCAGTCCAAGGGGCTTCTCCTATAATTCACCCCTCCACTTT
clone_size: few
j_call: TRBJ1-6
v_call: TRBV6-2/TRBV6-3
d_call: NA

cdr3_aa: CASSLPFMGRNPGDTQYF
cdr3_nt: TGTGCCAGCAGCCTCCCTTTTATGGGCCGCAACCCTGGGGATACGCAGTATTTT
clone_size: few
j_call: TRBJ2-3
v_call: TRBV5-4
d_call: NA

cdr3_aa: CASSDQVGTERQFF
cdr3_nt: TGCGCCAGCAGTGATCAGGTGGGCACGGAGAGGCAGTTCTTC
clone_size: NA
j_call: TRBJ2-1
v_call: TRBV10-1
d_call: NA

cdr3_aa: CASSPVGGTNEKLFF
cdr3_nt: TGTGCCAGCTCACCCGTTGGCGGGACTAATGAAAAACTGTTTTTT
clone_size: NA
j_call: TRBJ1-4
v_call: TRBV18
d_call: NA

cdr3_aa: CASRLGLGQGRSGELFF
cdr3_nt: TGTGCCAGCAGACTCGGGCTGGGACAGGGTCGTTCCGGGGAGCTGTTTTTT
clone_size: NA
j_call: TRBJ2-2
v_call: TRBV3-1/TRBV3-2
d_call: TRBD1

cdr3_aa: CASSEVQGNQPQHF
cdr3_nt: TGTGCCAGCAGCGAGGTACAGGGAAATCAGCCCCAGCATTTT
clone_size: NA
j_call: TRBJ1-5
v_call: TRBV6-5
d_call: NA

cdr3_aa: CASSGSYNEQFF
cdr3_nt: TGTGCCAGCAGTGGCTCCTACAATGAGCAGTTCTTC
clone_size: NA
j_call: TRBJ2-1
v_call: TRBV2
d_call: NA